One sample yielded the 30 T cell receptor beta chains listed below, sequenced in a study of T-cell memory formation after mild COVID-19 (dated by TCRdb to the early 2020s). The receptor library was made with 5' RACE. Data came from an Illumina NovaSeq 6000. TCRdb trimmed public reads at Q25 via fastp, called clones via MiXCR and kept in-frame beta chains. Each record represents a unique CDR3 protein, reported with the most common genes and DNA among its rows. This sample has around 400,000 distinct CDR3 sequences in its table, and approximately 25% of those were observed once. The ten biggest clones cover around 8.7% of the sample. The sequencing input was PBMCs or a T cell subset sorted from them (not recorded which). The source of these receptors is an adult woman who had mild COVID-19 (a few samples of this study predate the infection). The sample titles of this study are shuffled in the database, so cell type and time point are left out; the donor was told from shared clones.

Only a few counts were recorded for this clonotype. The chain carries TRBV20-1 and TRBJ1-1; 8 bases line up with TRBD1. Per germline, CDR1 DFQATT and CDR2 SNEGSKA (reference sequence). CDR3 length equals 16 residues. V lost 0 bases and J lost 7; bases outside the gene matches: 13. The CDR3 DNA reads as TGCAGTGCTAGAGATCTAAAGACAGGGGCCGACCTTGAAGCTTTCTTT. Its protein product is CSARDLKTGADLEAFF.

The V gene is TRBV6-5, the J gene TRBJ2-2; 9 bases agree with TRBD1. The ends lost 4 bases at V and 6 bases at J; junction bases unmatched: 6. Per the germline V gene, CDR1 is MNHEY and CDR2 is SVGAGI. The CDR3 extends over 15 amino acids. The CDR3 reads CASSSTGGLAGELFF. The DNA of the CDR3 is TGTGCCAGCAGTTCCACAGGGGGCTTGGCCGGGGAGCTGTTTTTT.

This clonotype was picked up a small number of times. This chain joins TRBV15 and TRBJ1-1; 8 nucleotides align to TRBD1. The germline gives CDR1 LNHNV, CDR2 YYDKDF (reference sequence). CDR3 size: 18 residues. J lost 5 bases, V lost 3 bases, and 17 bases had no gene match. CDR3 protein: CATSSPSGWTGRETEAFF. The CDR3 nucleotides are TGTGCCACCAGCAGCCCCTCAGGGTGGACAGGGAGGGAAACTGAAGCTTTCTTT.

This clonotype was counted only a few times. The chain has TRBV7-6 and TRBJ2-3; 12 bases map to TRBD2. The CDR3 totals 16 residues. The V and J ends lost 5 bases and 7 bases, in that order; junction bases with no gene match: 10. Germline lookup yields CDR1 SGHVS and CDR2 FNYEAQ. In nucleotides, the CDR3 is TGTGCCAGCAGCCCTCGGACTAGCGGGACTGTGTATACGCAGTATTTT. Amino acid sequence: CASSPRTSGTVYTQYF.

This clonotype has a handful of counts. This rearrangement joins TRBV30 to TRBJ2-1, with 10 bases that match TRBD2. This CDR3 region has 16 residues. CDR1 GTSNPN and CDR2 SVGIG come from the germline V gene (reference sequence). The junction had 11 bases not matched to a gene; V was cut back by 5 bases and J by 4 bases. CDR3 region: CAWGLAEVWGYNEQFF. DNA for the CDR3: TGTGCCTGGGGACTAGCGGAGGTATGGGGTTACAATGAGCAGTTCTTC.

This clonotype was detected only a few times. CDR3: CASSVEHLYNEQFF. CDR3 in DNA: TGCGCCAGCAGCGTGGAACACCTTTACAATGAGCAGTTCTTC. This chain connects TRBV5-1 to TRBJ2-1; D gene unclear. The CDR3 contains 14 residues. Trimming took 4 bases from V and 4 from J, leaving 12 bases between them. Germline CDR1 SGHRS, CDR2 YFSETQ.

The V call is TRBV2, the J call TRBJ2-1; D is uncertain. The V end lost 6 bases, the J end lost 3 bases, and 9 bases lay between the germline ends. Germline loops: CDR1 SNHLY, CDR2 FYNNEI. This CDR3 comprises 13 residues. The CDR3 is CASRDRYYNEQFF. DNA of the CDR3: TGTGCCAGCAGGGACCGTTACTACAATGAGCAGTTCTTC.

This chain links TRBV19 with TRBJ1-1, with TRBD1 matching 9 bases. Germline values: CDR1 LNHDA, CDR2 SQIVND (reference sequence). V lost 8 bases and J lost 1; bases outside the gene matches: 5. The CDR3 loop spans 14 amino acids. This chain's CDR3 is CASGQQGANTEAFF. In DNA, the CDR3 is TGTGCCAGTGGACAACAGGGGGCGAACACTGAAGCTTTCTTT.

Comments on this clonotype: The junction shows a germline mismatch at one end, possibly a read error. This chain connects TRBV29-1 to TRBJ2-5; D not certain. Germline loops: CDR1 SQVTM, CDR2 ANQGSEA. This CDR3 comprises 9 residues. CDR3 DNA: TGCAGCGTAGAAGAGACCCAGTACTTC. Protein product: CSVEETQYF.

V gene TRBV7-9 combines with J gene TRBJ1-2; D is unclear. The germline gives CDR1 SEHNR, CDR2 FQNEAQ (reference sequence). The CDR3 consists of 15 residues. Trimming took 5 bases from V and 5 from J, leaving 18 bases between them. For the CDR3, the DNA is TGTGCCAGCAGCCCGACGGGAGGACGGAATTATGGCTACACCTTC. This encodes CASSPTGGRNYGYTF.

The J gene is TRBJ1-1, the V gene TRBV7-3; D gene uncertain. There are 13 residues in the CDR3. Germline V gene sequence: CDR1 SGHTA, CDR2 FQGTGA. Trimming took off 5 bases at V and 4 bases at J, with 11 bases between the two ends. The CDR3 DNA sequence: TGTGCCAGCAGCCGAGAATTAGGCACTGAAGCTTTCTTT. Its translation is CASSRELGTEAFF.

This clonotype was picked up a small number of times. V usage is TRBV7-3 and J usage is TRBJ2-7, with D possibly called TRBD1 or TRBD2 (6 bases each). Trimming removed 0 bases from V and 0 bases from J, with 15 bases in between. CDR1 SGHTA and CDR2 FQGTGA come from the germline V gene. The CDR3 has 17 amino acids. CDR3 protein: CASSLTGGQGFSYEQYF. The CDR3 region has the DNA TGTGCCAGCAGCTTAACAGGGGGGCAGGGGTTCTCCTACGAGCAGTACTTC.

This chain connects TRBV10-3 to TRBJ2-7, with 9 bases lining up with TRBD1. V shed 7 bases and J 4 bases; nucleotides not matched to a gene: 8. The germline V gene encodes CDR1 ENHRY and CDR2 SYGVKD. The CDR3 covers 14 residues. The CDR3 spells CAIMDEGQGYEQYF. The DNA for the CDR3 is TGTGCCATCATGGATGAGGGACAGGGATACGAGCAGTACTTC.

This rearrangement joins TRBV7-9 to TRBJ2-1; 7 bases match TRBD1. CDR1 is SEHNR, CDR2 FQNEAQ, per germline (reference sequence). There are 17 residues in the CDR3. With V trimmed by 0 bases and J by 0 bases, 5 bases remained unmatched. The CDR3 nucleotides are TGTGCCAGCAGCTTAGCGTGGGGACAGAGCTCCTACAATGAGCAGTTCTTC. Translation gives CASSLAWGQSSYNEQFF.

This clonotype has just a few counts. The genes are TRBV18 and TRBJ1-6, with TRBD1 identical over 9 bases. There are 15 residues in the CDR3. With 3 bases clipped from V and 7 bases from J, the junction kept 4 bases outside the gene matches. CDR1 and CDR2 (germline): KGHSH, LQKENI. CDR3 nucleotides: TGTGCCAGCTCACCTTCCGACAGGGGGAATTCACCCCTCCACTTT. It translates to CASSPSDRGNSPLHF.

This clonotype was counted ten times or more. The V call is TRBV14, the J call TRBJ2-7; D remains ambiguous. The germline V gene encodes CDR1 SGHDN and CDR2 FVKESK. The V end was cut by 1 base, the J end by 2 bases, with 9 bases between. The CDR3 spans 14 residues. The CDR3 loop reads CASSQGRHTYEQYF. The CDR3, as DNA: TGTGCCAGCAGCCAAGGGCGCCATACCTACGAGCAGTACTTC.

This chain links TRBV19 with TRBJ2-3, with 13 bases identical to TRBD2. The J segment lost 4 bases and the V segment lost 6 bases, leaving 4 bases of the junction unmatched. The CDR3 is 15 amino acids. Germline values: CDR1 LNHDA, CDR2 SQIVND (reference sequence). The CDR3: CASSPGLAGADTQYF. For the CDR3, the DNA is TGTGCCAGTAGCCCAGGACTAGCGGGAGCAGATACGCAGTATTTT.

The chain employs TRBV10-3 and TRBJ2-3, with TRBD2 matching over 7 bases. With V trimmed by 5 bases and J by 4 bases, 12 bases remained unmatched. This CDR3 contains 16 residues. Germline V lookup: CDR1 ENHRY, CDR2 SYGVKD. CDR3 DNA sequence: TGTGCCATCAGTTGGGGGTCTGCGGGAGTCTCAGATACGCAGTATTTT. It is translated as CAISWGSAGVSDTQYF.

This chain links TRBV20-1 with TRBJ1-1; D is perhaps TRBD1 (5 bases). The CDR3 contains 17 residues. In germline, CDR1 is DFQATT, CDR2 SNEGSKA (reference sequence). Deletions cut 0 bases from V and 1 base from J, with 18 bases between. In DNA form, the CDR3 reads TGCAGTGCTAGAGATTCGAGCGGGGGGACGTGGAACACTGAAGCTTTCTTT. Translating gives CSARDSSGGTWNTEAFF.

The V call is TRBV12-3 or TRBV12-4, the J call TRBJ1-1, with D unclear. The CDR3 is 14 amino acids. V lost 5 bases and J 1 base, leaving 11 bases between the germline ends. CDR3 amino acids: CASSPPQWNTEAFF. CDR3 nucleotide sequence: TGTGCCAGCAGTCCACCTCAGTGGAACACTGAAGCTTTCTTT.

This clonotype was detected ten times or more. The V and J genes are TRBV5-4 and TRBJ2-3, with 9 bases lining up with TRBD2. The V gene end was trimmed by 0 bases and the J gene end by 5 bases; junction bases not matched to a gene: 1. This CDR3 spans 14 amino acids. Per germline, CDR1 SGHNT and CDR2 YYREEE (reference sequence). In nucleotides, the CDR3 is TGTGCCAGCAGCTTGGGCGGGAGGGGAGATACGCAGTATTTT. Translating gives CASSLGGRGDTQYF.

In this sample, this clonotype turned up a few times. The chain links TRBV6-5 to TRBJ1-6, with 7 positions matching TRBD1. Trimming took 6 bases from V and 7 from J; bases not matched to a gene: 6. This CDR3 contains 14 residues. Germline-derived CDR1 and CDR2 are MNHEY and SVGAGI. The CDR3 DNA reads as TGTGCCAGCAGACCGACAGGGAGAAATTCACCCCTCCACTTT. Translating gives CASRPTGRNSPLHF.

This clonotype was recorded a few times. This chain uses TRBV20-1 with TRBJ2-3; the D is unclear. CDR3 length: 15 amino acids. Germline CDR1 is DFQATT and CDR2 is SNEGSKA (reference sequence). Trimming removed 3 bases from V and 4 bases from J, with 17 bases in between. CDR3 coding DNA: TGCAGTGCTAGTGATCCTCGAGAGGATTCAGATACGCAGTATTTT. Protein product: CSASDPREDSDTQYF.

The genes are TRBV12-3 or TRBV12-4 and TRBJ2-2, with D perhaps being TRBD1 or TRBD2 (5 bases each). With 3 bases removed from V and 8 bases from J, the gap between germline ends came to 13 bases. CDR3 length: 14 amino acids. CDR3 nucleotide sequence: TGTGCCAGCAGTTTGGGGAGAGGGGCTGGGGAGCTGTTTTTT. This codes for CASSLGRGAGELFF.

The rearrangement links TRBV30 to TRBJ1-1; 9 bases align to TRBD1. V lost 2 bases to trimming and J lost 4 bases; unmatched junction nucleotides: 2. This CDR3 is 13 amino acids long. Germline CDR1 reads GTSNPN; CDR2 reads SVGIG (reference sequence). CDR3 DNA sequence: TGTGCCTGGAGTCCGGACAGGGGCACTGAAGCTTTCTTT. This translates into CAWSPDRGTEAFF.

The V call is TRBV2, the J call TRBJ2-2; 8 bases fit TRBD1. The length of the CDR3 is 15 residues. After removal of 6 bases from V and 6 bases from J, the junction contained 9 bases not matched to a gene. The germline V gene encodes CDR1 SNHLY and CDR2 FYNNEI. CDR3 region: CASRGRDRFAGELFF. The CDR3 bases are TGTGCCAGCAGGGGCAGGGACAGGTTCGCCGGGGAGCTGTTTTTT.

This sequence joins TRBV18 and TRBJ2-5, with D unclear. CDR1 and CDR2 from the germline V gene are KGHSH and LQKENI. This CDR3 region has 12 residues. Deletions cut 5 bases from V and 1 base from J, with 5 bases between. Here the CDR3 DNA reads TGTGCCAGCTCAGACTTCCAAGAGACCCAGTACTTC. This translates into CASSDFQETQYF.

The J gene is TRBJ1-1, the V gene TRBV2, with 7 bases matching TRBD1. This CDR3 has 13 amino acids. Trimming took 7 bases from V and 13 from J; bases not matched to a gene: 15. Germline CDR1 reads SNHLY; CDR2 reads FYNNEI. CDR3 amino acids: CASMRQGALKLFF. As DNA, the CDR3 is TGTGCCAGCATGAGACAGGGCGCACTGAAGCTTTTCTTT.

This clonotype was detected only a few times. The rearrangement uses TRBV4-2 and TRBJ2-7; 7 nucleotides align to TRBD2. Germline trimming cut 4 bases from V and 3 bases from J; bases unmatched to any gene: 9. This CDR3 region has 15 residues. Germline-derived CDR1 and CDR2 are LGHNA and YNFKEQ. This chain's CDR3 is CASSPGGSMGYEQYF. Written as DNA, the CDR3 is TGTGCCAGCAGCCCTGGCGGGAGTATGGGCTACGAGCAGTACTTC.

The chain's CDR3 is CASSQYLYTEAFF. In DNA form, the CDR3 reads TGTGCCAGCAGCCAATACTTGTACACTGAAGCTTTCTTT. The chain combines TRBV4-2 with TRBJ1-1; D is ambiguous. Per germline, CDR1 LGHNA and CDR2 YNFKEQ. This CDR3 is built from 13 residues. Trimming took 2 bases from V and 3 from J, leaving 7 bases between them.